The 7 T cell receptor beta chains below were found in one sample sequenced in a study of shared clonotypes between healthy human individuals. The protocol was immunoSEQ multiplex PCR, while the TCRdb copy is restricted to in-frame clones and leaves out a portion. The sample lists around 2.5 million clones, over 85% occurring once. The sequencing sample was made of naive CD4+ T cells from PBMCs. Sample subset: CD45RA+ positively selected. Every receptor here comes from a man aged 18-30 years in good health. Some clones in this sample may be carry-over from other donors' samples.

Concerning this clone: A much larger clone lies a single base off, so this may be a read error. The sample holds other DNA sequences that translate to the same CDR3. The rearrangement links TRBV5-1 to TRBJ1-5; TRBD1 might be the D (5 bases). The CDR3 loop spans 15 amino acids. Germline V gives CDR1 SGHRS, CDR2 YFSETQ. Trimming cost V 0 bases and J 0 bases, with 7 bases left between them. The CDR3 coding sequence is TGCGCCAGCAGCTTGGAGGGGTATAGCAATCAGCCCCAGCATTTT. This codes for CASSLEGYSNQPQHF.

The chain joins TRBV6-1 to TRBJ2-3; no clear D. In germline, CDR1 is MNHNS, CDR2 SASEGT. V dropped 5 bases and J dropped 4 bases, with 7 bases sitting between them. This CDR3 contains 12 residues. The CDR3 protein is CASSPRADTQYF. The CDR3 nucleotides are TGTGCCAGCAGTCCCCGGGCAGATACGCAGTATTTT.

A single count supports this clone. One end of the junction does not line up with germline, which may come from a read error. The rearrangement links TRBV19 to TRBJ1-5, with D possibly TRBD1 on 5 matching bases. The length of the CDR3 is 16 residues. The germline CDR1 and CDR2 sequences are LNHDA and SQIVND (reference sequence). CDR3 sequence reads: CASSNLGGQSNQPQHF. The DNA of the CDR3 is TGTGCCAGCAGTAATTTGGGGGGTCAGAGCAATCAGCCCCAGCATTTT.

In this sample, this clone turned up a few times. The same CDR3 also results from other DNA sequences found in this sample. The chain links TRBV6-5 to TRBJ1-5; maybe TRBD1 (5 bases). CDR1 and CDR2 (germline): MNHEY, SVGAGI. This CDR3 has 15 amino acids. V lost 0 bases, J lost 0 bases, and 6 bases lay in between. CDR3 amino acids: CASSYSRASNQPQHF. In nucleotides, the CDR3 is TGTGCCAGCAGTTACTCCAGGGCTAGCAATCAGCCCCAGCATTTT.

The chain is built from TRBV4-1 and TRBJ1-2; a weak D match, TRBD1 (5 bases). V lost 0 bases and J lost 3, with 11 bases in between. The CDR3 has 15 amino acids. Germline V gives CDR1 MGHRA, CDR2 YSYEKL. The CDR3 loop reads CASSQEGPGDYGYTF. The DNA of the CDR3 is TGCGCCAGCAGCCAAGAGGGGCCCGGGGACTATGGCTACACCTTC.

The chain has TRBV25-1 and TRBJ2-2, with D possibly called TRBD1 or TRBD2 (5 bases each). CDR3 length: 18 residues. Trimming pared 6 bases from V and 2 bases from J, leaving 22 bases between. Germline CDR1 and CDR2: MGHDK and SYGVNS. The CDR3 DNA reads as TGTGCCAGCAGGGGGGATTGGAGAGGTGGGGAAAACACCGGGGAGCTGTTTTTT. It yields the protein CASRGDWRGGENTGELFF.

This clone was counted a single time. Other DNA sequences in the sample encode the same CDR3. The CDR3, as DNA: TGTGCCAGCTCACCCCCGGGCAGGGGAGAGACCCAGTACTTC. Its translation: CASSPPGRGETQYF. The chain uses TRBV18 and TRBJ2-5; possible D gene TRBD1, 6 bases. Germline loops: CDR1 KGHSH, CDR2 LQKENI. The CDR3 has 14 amino acids. Trimming removed 3 bases at V and 4 bases at J, with 12 bases between.